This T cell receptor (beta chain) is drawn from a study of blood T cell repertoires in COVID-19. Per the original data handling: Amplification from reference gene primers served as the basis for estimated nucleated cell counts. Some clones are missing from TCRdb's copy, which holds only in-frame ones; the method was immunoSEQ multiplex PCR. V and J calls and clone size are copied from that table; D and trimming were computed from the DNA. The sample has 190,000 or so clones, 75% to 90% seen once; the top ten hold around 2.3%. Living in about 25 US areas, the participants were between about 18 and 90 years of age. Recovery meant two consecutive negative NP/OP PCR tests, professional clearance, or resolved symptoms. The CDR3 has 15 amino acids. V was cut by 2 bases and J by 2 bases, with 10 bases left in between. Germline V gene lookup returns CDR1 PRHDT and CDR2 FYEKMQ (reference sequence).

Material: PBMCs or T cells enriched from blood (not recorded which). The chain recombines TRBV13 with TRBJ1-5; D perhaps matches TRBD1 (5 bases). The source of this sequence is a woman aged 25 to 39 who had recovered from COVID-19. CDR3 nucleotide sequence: TGTGCCAGCAGCTTAAGACAGCCAGGCAATCAGCCCCAGCATTTT. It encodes CASSLRQPGNQPQHF.